The source of this T cell receptor (beta chain) is a study of blood T cell repertoires in COVID-19. Germline V CDR1 and CDR2: SGHVS, FNYEAQ. There are 17 residues in the CDR3. J gave up 5 bases and V 5 bases, and 12 bases lay outside the gene matches. Sequencing used immunoSEQ multiplex PCR; TCRdb keeps in-frame clones, though not all of them. The sample gives tens of thousands of clones, around 90% of which show up once; around 14% is in the top ten. This chain connects TRBV7-6 to TRBJ1-4, with 9 bases that match TRBD1. Sequencing used peripheral blood. This sequence originates from a male donor with acute or convalescent COVID-19. CDR3 region: CASSRRDRAEPNEKLFF. CDR3 in DNA: TGTGCCAGCAGCAGACGGGACAGGGCGGAGCCAAATGAAAAACTGTTTTTT.